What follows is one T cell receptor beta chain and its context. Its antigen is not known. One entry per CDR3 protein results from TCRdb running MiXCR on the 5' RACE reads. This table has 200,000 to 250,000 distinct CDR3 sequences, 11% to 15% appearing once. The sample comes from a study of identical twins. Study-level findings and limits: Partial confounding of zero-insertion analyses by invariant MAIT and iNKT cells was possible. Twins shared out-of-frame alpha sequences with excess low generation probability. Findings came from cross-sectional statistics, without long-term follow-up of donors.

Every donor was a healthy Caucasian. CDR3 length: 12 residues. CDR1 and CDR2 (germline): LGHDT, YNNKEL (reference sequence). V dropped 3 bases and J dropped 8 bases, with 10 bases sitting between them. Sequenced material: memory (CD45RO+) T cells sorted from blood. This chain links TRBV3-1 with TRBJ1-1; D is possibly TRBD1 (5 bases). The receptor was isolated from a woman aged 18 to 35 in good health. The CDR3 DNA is TGTGCCAGCAGCCACAGGGAATCGGAAGCTTTCTTT. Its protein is CASSHRESEAFF.